This TCR beta chain appears in the sequencing data of a study of blood T cell repertoires in COVID-19. On the study more broadly: Both acute and convalescent COVID-19 samples were obtained from the United States, Italy and Spain. T cells, B-cell-depleted T cells, or PBMCs provided the cDNA or gDNA that served as material.

Per the original methods: Reference gene primer amplification yielded estimated nucleated cell counts. The assay was immunoSEQ multiplex PCR, and TCRdb's table has in-frame clones only and misses some. The V and J calls and the clone size are those of that table, but D and trimming were determined from the DNA. The sample has 300,000 to 450,000 clones, 85% seen once. This TCR was sampled from a woman between 18 and 29 years old with acute or convalescent COVID-19. Input material: peripheral blood.

The CDR3 sequence is CASSARTDYNEQFF. In nucleotides, the CDR3 is TGTGCCAGCAGCGCTCGGACAGATTACAATGAGCAGTTCTTC. This rearrangement joins TRBV9 to TRBJ2-1; possible D gene TRBD1, 6 bases. CDR1 is SGDLS and CDR2 is YYNGEE in the germline V gene. The V end was cut by 3 bases, the J end by 4 bases, with 11 bases between. CDR3 length: 14 amino acids.